A single sample is the source of the 10 T cell receptor beta chains below, sequenced in a study of early T cells in non-severe SARS-CoV-2 infection. TCRdb reprocessed the 5' RACE reads via MiXCR and lists one record per CDR3 protein. The sample has around 26,000 distinct CDR3 sequences; nearly 4.5% are singletons. The source material was whole blood. These receptors were collected from an adult who was a healthcare worker with PCR-confirmed SARS-CoV-2 infection or an uninfected control (not recorded which).

This clonotype occurred many times. The chain couples TRBV5-1 to TRBJ2-1; possibly TRBD2 for D (6 bases). With 2 bases removed from V and 12 bases from J, the gap between germline ends came to 21 bases. CDR3 length: 15 residues. From germline, CDR1 is SGHRS and CDR2 YFSETQ. This CDR3 is CASSFYSGTGELQFF. In nucleotides, the CDR3 is TGCGCCAGCAGCTTTTACTCCGGGACTGGAGAGTTGCAGTTCTTC.

At least ten counts were recorded for this clonotype. The genes are TRBV7-6 and TRBJ1-5; D is unresolved. Germline-derived CDR1 and CDR2 are SGHVS and FNYEAQ. The CDR3 is 14 residues long. V was trimmed by 4 bases and J by 6 bases, leaving 13 bases between them. The CDR3 sequence: CASSSGHLGQPQHF. The CDR3 region has the DNA TGTGCCAGCAGCTCCGGGCATCTTGGTCAGCCCCAGCATTTT.

Many counts were recorded for this clonotype. V usage is TRBV28 and J usage is TRBJ1-4; 8 positions agree with TRBD1. The CDR3 totals 14 residues. Looked up from germline, CDR1 is MDHEN and CDR2 is SYDVKM. V shed 5 bases and J 7 bases; nucleotides not matched to a gene: 6. CDR3 in DNA: TGTGCCAGCAGTCCAGGGGGCGCTGGTGAAAAACTGTTTTTT. Encoded protein: CASSPGGAGEKLFF.

The chain links TRBV7-2 to TRBJ2-7, with D possibly TRBD1 on 6 matching bases. Deletions cut 3 bases from V and 2 bases from J, with 14 bases between. This CDR3 has 15 residues. Germline V CDR1 and CDR2: SGHTA, FQGNSA. In DNA form, the CDR3 reads TGTGCCAGCAGCTTCACGATACAGGGTCCCTACGAGCAGTACTTC. Amino acids: CASSFTIQGPYEQYF. The full variable domain, its missing parts supplied by reference TRBV7-2 and TRBJ2-7, is GAGVSQSPSNKVTEKGKDVELRCDPISGHTALYWYRQSLGQGLEFLIYFQGNSAPDKSGLPSDRFSAERTGGSVSTLTIQRTQQEDSAVYLCASSFTIQGPYEQYFGPGTRLTVT.

This clonotype was recorded many times. The rearrangement links TRBV12-3 or TRBV12-4 to TRBJ1-2; D is uncertain. The CDR3 length is 14 residues. Trimming took 3 bases from V and 8 from J, leaving 16 bases between them. The CDR3, as DNA: TGTGCCAGCAGTTTGGGGATACTTTCTATGGGCTACACCTTC. Protein sequence: CASSLGILSMGYTF.

The sample holds many counts of this clonotype. The chain carries TRBV12-3 or TRBV12-4 and TRBJ2-7; 11 positions agree with TRBD1. This CDR3 has 14 residues. V was clipped by 5 bases and J by 5 bases; unmatched bases: 5. The CDR3 region is CASSARDRGNEQYF. The CDR3 region has the DNA TGTGCCAGCAGTGCCCGGGACAGGGGGAACGAGCAGTACTTC.

This clonotype was seen many times. This chain joins TRBV5-4 and TRBJ1-3; D gene uncertain. V lost 2 bases and J 2 bases, leaving 8 bases between the germline ends. CDR3 size: 14 residues. Germline assignment: CDR1 SGHNT and CDR2 YYREEE (reference sequence). CDR3 sequence reads: CASSLDVTGNTIYF. Written as DNA, the CDR3 is TGTGCCAGCAGCTTAGATGTGACTGGAAACACCATATATTTT.

This clonotype was detected ten times or more. V usage is TRBV20-1 and J usage is TRBJ1-5; 7 bases agree with TRBD1. CDR1 is DFQATT and CDR2 is SNEGSKA in the germline V gene (reference sequence). The CDR3 sequence is 13 residues long. V shed 6 bases, J shed 4 bases, and the junction held 6 bases outside the gene matches. CDR3 in amino acids: CSASGTVNQPQHF. CDR3 coding DNA: TGCAGTGCCAGCGGGACAGTAAATCAGCCCCAGCATTTT.

This clonotype occurred many times. The rearrangement joins TRBV7-2 to TRBJ1-6; tentatively, D is TRBD1 (6 bases). Per germline, CDR1 SGHTA and CDR2 FQGNSA. Deletions cut 1 base from V and 5 bases from J, with 9 bases between. The CDR3 is 15 residues long. CDR3 in DNA: TGTGCCAGCAGCTTAGTGGGGGGCGATAATTCACCCCTCCACTTT. Protein sequence: CASSLVGGDNSPLHF.

This clonotype has ten or more counts. The J gene is TRBJ2-3, the V gene TRBV9, with D possibly being TRBD2 (6 bases). The germline gives CDR1 SGDLS, CDR2 YYNGEE. The V gene lost 5 bases and the J gene lost 4 bases, with 17 bases spanning the gap. The CDR3 has 15 residues. CDR3: CASRDDLSGADTQYF. DNA for the CDR3: TGTGCCAGCAGGGATGACTTATCGGGGGCAGATACGCAGTATTTT.